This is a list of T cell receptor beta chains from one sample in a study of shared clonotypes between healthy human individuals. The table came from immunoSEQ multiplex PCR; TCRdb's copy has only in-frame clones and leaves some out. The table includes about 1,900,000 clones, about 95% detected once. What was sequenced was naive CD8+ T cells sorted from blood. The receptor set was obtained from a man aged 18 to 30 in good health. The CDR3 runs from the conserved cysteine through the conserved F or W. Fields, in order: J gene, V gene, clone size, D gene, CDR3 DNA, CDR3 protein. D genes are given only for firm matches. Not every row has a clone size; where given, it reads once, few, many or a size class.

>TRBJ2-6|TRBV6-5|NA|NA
TGTGCCAGCAGTTCGGGGGCCAACGTCCTGACTTTC
CASSSGANVLTF
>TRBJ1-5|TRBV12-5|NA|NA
TGTGCTAGTGGTTTGTGGCCCCGGGGGCGGAACAATCAGCCCCAGCATTTT
CASGLWPRGRNNQPQHF
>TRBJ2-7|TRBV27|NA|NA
TGTGCCAGCAGTTTAATGCCAAGCGACTACGAGCAGTACTTC
CASSLMPSDYEQYF
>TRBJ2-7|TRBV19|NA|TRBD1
TGTGCCAGTGGTTCCCCGAGACAGGGCCCCTACGAGCAGTACTTC
CASGSPRQGPYEQYF
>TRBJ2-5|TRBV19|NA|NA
TGTGCCAGTAGTATTAGGGCAGAAGAGACCCAGTACTTC
CASSIRAEETQYF
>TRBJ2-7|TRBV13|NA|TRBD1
TGTGCCAGCAGCTGGGGACAGGGAAGCTCCTACGAGCAGTACTTC
CASSWGQGSSYEQYF
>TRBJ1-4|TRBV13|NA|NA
TGTGCCAGCAGCTTAGTGGGTGGGGCTAATGAAAAACTGTTTTTT
CASSLVGGANEKLFF
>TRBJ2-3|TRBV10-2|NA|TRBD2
TGCGCCAGCAGTGAGAGGCTAGCGGGAACCACAGATACGCAGTATTTT
CASSERLAGTTDTQYF
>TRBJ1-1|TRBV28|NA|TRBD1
TGTGCCAGCAGTCTACAGGGGCGTAACCCTGAAGCTTTCTTT
CASSLQGRNPEAFF
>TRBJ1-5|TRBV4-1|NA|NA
TGCGCCAGCAGCCAATGGATCGATCAGCCCCAGCATTTT
CASSQWIDQPQHF
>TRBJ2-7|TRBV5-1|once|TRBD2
TGCGCCAGCAGCTGGGGGACTAGCGGGTCCTACGAGCAGTACTTC
CASSWGTSGSYEQYF
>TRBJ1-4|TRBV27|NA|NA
TGTGCCAGCAGTTTACTGGGGGCAGGGGATGAAAAACTGTTTTTT
CASSLLGAGDEKLFF
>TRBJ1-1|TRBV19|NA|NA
TGTGCCAGTAGTATAGTGCTCTCGGTGAACACTGAAGCTTTCTTT
CASSIVLSVNTEAFF
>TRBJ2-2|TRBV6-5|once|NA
TGTGCCAGCAGTCAAAACGTGCCCGGGGAGCTGTTTTTT
CASSQNVPGELFF
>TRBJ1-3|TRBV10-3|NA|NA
TGTGCCATCAGTGAGTCTCCGGGGATCTCTGGAAACACCATATATTTT
CAISESPGISGNTIYF
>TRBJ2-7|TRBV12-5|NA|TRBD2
TGTGCTAGTGGTGGAGGGGGGACTAGCGTCTTCTACGAGCAGTACTTC
CASGGGGTSVFYEQYF
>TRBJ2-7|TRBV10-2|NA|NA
TGCGCCAGCAGTGAGCTGACAGGAACCTACGAGCAGTACTTC
CASSELTGTYEQYF
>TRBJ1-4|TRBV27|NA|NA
TGTGCCAGCAGTTTAGGGTCCCCGGTATGGAATGAAAAACTGTTTTTT
CASSLGSPVWNEKLFF
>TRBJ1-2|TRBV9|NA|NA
TGTGCCAGCAGGAGGGGAGGGGACTATGGCTACACCTTC
CASRRGGDYGYTF
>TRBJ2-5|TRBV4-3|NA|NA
TGCGCCAGCAGCCAAGACGGGACCCCACAAGAGACCCAGTACTTC
CASSQDGTPQETQYF
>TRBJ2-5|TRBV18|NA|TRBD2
TGTGCCAGCTCACCGTCGACTAGCGGGGGGTATTGGGAGACCCAGTACTTC
CASSPSTSGGYWETQYF
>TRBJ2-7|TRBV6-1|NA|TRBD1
TGTGCCAGCAGTGAAGCGGGGACAGGGTGGCGAGACGAGCAGTACTTC
CASSEAGTGWRDEQYF
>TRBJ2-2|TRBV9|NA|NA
TGTGCCAGCAGCGCGCAAAGGGCTAGCCCCCCCGGGGAGCTGTTTTTT
CASSAQRASPPGELFF
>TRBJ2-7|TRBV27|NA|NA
TGTGCCAGCAGTAGTGACAGGCAACCTTCCTACGAGCAGTACTTC
CASSSDRQPSYEQYF
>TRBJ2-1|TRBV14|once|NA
TGTGCCAGCAGCCACCTAATGGGAAGCGGGTTGACCTACAATGAGCAGTTCTTC
CASSHLMGSGLTYNEQFF
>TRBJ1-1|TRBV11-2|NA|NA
TGTGCCAGCAGCTTTCCGTCGGCAGCCGTGAACACTGAAGCTTTCTTT
CASSFPSAAVNTEAFF
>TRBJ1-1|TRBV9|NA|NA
TGTGCCAGCAGCCCACAGGGTAGGTACACTGAAGCTTTCTTT
CASSPQGRYTEAFF
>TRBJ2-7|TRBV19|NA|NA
TGTGCCAGTAGTCGGGACATCTCCTACGAGCAGTACTTC
CASSRDISYEQYF
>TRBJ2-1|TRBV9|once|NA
TGTGCCAGCAGCGGTAGTGGGGGGCGTCCCCAACTGTACAATGAGCAGTTCTTC
CASSGSGGRPQLYNEQFF
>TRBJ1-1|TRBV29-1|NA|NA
TGCAGCGTTGATATGAACGGCCAGGTTATTGGGAACACTGAAGCTTTCTTT
CSVDMNGQVIGNTEAFF
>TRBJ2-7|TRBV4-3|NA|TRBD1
TGCGCCAGCAGTCCCGGGACAGGAACCTACGAGCAGTACTTC
CASSPGTGTYEQYF
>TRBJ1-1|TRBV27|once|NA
TGTGCCAGCAGTTTAGGGGGGGTGGTCTTGAACACTGAAGCTTTCTTT
CASSLGGVVLNTEAFF
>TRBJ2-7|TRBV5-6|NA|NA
TGTGCCAGCAGCTTGCGTACATCTACCTACGAGCAGTACTTC
CASSLRTSTYEQYF
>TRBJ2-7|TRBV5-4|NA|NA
TGTGCCAGCAGCTTGGGTGAAGGGAAGATCTACGAGCAGTACTTC
CASSLGEGKIYEQYF
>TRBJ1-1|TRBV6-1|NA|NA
TGTGCCAGCAGTGAAGGGATGGGGTCTGAAGCTTTCTTT
CASSEGMGSEAFF
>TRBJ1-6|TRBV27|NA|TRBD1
TGTGCCAGCAGCCAACAGGGGATAGAATCACCCCTCCACTTT
CASSQQGIESPLHF
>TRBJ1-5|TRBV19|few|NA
TGTGCCAGTCAATTAAGAGGAAACACAGAGATGAGCAATCAGCCCCAGCATTTT
CASQLRGNTEMSNQPQHF
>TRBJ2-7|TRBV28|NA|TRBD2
TGTGCCAGCAGAGAAGCGGGGGGGGCCCACGAGCAGTACTTC
CASREAGGAHEQYF
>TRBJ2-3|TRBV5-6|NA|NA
TGTGCCAGCAGCTTCGGGGGATCCGACGCTAGGCAGTATTTT
CASSFGGSDARQYF
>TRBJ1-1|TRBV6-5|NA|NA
TGTGCCAGCACCCTAGGGGGAGTAAACACTGAAGCTTTCTTT
CASTLGGVNTEAFF
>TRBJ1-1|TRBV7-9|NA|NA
TGTGCCAGCAGCTTAGGGTTAGGGCTGAACACTGAAGCTTTCTTT
CASSLGLGLNTEAFF
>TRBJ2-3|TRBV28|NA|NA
TGTGCCAGCAGTTTCGAGCGCACAACTAGCACAGATACGCAGTATTTT
CASSFERTTSTDTQYF